The T cell receptor beta chain described here comes from a study of CD8+ T cells in alopecia areata. About the study: Oral tofacitinib, 5 to 10 mg twice daily, was given in an open-label trial.

Study results and limitations: One nonresponder leaves baseline CD8+ expansion's link to response uncertain. Patients shared TCRs less clearly than mice did, possibly owing to HLA.

Isolated RNA was reverse transcribed into cDNA used as the sequencing template. Clones were sequenced by immunoSEQ multiplex PCR, and TCRdb holds only the in-frame ones, with some missing. The repertoire holds 200,000 to 250,000 clones, with 66% as singletons. Treatment defined: oral pan-JAK inhibitor, 5-10 mg twice daily. The CDR3 covers 16 residues. Trimming stripped 0 bases from V and 0 bases from J, with 10 bases between. Germline-derived CDR1 and CDR2 are SGHTS and YDEGEE. This clone was observed a few times. Its antigen is not known. The clonotype originates from a human donor with alopecia areata. The sequences come from CD4+ T cells sorted from blood, collected around week 44, from a patient treated with tofacitinib. J is TRBJ2-1 and V is TRBV5-8; D not resolved. The CDR3 loop is CASSLETQSSYNEQFF. Written as DNA, the CDR3 is TGTGCCAGCAGCTTGGAGACGCAGAGCTCCTACAATGAGCAGTTCTTC.